This T cell receptor (beta chain) was captured in a study of spatial heterogeneity in lung cancer. Study-wide findings and caveats: The study found that expanded intratumoral alpha and beta TCR counts tracked tumor mutation counts.

TCRdb fed the 5' RACE reads into MiXCR, producing one record per CDR3 protein. The sample records fewer than 7,500 distinct CDR3 sequences, about 14% being singletons. Described time point: sample taken at primary tumor resection. With 1 base clipped from V and 1 base from J, the junction kept 6 bases outside the gene matches. Germline assignment: CDR1 SGHRS and CDR2 YFSETQ. The CDR3 runs to 17 residues. This clonotype has a count of ten or more. Antigen: not known. Sample: lung tumor tissue, taken at surgery. The clonotype originates from a male donor with early-stage non-small cell lung cancer. This sequence joins TRBV5-1 and TRBJ2-3, with 10 bases fitting TRBD1. CDR3 sequence: CASSLSRQGAGTDTQYF. Here the CDR3 DNA reads TGCGCCAGCAGCTTGAGCCGACAGGGGGCCGGCACAGATACGCAGTATTTT.